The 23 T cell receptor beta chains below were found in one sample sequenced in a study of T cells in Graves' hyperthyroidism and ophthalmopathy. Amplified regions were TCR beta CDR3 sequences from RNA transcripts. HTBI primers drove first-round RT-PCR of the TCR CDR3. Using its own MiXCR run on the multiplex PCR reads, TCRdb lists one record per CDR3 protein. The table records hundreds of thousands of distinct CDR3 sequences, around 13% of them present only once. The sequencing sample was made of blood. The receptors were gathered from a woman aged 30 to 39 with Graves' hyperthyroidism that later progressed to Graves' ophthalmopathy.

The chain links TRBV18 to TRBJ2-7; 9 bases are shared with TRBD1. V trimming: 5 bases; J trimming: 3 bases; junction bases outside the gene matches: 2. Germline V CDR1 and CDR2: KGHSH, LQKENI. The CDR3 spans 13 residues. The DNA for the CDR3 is TGTGCCAGCTCAGGGACAGGGTACTACGAGCAGTACTTC. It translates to CASSGTGYYEQYF.

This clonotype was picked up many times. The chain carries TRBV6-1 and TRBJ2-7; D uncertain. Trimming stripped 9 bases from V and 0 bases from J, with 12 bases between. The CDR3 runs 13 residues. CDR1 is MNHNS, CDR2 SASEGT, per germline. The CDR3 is CASAYSASYEQYF. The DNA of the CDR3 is TGTGCCAGTGCCTACTCGGCCTCCTACGAGCAGTACTTC.

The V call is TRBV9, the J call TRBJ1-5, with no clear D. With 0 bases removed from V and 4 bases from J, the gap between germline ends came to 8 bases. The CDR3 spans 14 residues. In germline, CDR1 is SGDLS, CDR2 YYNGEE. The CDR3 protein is CASSVEAENQPQHF. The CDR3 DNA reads TGTGCCAGCAGCGTAGAAGCAGAAAATCAGCCCCAGCATTTT.

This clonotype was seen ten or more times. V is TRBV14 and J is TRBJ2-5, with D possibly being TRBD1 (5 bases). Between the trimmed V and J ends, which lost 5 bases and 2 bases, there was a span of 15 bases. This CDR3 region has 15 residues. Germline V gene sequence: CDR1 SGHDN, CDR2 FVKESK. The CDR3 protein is CASSYSLGVQETQYF. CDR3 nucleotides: TGTGCCAGCAGCTACTCCCTAGGGGTGCAAGAGACCCAGTACTTC.

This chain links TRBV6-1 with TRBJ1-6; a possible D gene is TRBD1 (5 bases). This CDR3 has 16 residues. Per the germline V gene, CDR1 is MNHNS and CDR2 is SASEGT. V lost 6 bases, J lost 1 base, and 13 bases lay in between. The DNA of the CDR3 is TGTGCCAGCAGACAGGTTTCCCAATCCTATAATTCACCCCTCCACTTT. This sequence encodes CASRQVSQSYNSPLHF.

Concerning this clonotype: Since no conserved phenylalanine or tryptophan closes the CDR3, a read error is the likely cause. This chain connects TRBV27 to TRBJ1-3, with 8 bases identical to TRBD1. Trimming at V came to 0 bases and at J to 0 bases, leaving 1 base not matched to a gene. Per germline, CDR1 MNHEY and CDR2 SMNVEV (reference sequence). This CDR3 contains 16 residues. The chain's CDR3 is CASSLSGTGSGNTIYS. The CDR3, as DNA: TGTGCCAGCAGTTTATCTGGGACAGGCTCTGGAAACACCATATATTCT.

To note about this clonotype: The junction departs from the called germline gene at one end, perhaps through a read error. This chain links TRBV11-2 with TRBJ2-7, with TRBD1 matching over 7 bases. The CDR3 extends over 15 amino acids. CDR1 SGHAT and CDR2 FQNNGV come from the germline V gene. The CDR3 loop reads CASGFLVGQGEMQYF. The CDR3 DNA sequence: TGTGCCAGCGGCTTCCTTGTAGGGCAGGGGGAAATGCAGTACTTC.

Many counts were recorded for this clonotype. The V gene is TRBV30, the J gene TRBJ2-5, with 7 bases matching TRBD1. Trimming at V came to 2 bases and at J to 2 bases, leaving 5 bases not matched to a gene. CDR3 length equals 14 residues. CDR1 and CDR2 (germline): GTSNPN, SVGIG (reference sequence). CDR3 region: CAWSLTGVQETQYF. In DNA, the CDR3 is TGTGCCTGGAGTCTAACAGGGGTTCAAGAGACCCAGTACTTC.

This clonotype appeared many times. CDR3 sequence: CASSLSWVRDEAFF. Written as DNA, the CDR3 is TGTGCCAGCAGTTTATCGTGGGTTCGGGACGAAGCTTTCTTT. This chain joins TRBV27 and TRBJ1-1; D perhaps matches TRBD1 (5 bases). The CDR3 is made up of 14 amino acids. Germline-derived CDR1 and CDR2 are MNHEY and SMNVEV (reference sequence). Trimming cost V 0 bases and J 8 bases, with 13 bases left between them.

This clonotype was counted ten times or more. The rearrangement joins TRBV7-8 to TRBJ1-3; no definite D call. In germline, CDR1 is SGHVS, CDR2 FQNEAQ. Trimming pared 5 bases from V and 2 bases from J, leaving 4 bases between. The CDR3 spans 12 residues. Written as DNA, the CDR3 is TGTGCCAGCAGCACCCCTGGAAACACCATATATTTT. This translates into CASSTPGNTIYF.

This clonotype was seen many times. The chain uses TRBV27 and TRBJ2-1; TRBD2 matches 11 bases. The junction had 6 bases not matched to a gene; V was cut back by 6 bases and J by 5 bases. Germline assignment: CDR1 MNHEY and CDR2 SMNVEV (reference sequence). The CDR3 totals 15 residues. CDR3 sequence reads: CASSDGTSGDNEQFF. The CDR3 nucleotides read TGTGCCAGCAGCGACGGGACTAGCGGAGACAATGAGCAGTTCTTC.

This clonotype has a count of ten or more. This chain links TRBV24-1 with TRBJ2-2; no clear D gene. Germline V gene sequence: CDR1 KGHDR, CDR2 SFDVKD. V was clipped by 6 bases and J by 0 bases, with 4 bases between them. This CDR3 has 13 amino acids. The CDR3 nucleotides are TGTGCCACCAGTATCCCGAACACCGGGGAGCTGTTTTTT. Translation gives CATSIPNTGELFF.

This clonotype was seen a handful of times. The CDR3 sequence is CASSIEASYNEQFF. The DNA for the CDR3 is TGTGCCAGTAGTATAGAGGCTTCCTACAATGAGCAGTTCTTC. The chain carries TRBV19 and TRBJ2-1; D remains ambiguous. CDR1 is LNHDA and CDR2 is SQIVND in the germline V gene (reference sequence). Trimming took 0 bases from V and 1 from J, leaving 4 bases between them. CDR3 length equals 14 residues.

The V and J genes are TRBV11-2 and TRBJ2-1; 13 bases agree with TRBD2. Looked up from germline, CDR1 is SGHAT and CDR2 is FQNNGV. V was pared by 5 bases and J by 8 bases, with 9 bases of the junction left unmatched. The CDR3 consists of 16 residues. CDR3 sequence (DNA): TGTGCCAGCAGCCCTAGACTAGCGGGAGGTCCGGATGAGCAGTTCTTC. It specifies CASSPRLAGGPDEQFF.

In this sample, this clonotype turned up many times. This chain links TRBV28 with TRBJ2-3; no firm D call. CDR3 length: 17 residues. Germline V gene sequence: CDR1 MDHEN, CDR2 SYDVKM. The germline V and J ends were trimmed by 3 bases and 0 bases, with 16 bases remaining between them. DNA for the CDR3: TGTGCCAGCAGTTTTAGTCAGGACGCACTTAGCACAGATACGCAGTATTTT. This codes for CASSFSQDALSTDTQYF.

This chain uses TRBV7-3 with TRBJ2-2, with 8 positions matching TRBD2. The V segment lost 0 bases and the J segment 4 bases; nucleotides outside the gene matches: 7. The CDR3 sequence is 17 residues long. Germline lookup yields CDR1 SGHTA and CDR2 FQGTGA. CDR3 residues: CASSLTAGDLGTGELFF. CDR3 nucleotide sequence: TGTGCCAGCAGCTTAACAGCGGGGGATCTGGGCACCGGGGAGCTGTTTTTT.

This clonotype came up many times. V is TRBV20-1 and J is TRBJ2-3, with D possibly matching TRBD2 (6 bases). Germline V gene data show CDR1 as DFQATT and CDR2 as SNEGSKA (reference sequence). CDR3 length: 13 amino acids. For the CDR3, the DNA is TGCGGGGGGAGGAGAGTTGGGACAGATACGCAGTATTTT. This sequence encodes CGGRRVGTDTQYF.

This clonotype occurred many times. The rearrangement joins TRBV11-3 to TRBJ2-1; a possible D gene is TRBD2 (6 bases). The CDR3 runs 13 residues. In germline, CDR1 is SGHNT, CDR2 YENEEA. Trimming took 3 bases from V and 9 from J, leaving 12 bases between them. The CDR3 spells CASSLGGTGEQFF. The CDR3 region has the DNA TGTGCCAGCAGCTTGGGAGGTACCGGTGAGCAGTTCTTC.

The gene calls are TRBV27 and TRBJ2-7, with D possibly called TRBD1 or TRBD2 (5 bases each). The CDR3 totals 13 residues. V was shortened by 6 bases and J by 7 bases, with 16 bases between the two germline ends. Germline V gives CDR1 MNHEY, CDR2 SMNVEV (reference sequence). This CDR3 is CASRWDLWGEQYF. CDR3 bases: TGTGCCAGCAGATGGGACCTCTGGGGGGAGCAGTACTTC.

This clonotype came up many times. CDR3 coding DNA: TGTGCCAGCAGTTTCCCCGACCGACCAGATACGCAGTATTTT. Its translation is CASSFPDRPDTQYF. The chain recombines TRBV27 with TRBJ2-3, with D unresolved. The germline V gene has CDR1 MNHEY and CDR2 SMNVEV (reference sequence). V dropped 3 bases and J dropped 4 bases, with 11 bases sitting between them. This CDR3 is built from 14 residues.

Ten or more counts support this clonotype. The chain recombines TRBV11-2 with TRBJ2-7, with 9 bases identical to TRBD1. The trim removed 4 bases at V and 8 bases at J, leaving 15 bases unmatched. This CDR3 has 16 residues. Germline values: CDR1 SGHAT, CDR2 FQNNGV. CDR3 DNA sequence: TGTGCCAGCAGCTCGCTAACCGGGACAGGGCGTTTTCAGCAGTACTTC. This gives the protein CASSSLTGTGRFQQYF.

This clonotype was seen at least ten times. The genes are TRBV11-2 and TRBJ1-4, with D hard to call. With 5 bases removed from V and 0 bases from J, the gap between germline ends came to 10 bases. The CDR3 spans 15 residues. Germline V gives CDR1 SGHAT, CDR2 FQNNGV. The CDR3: CASSPPGATNEKLFF. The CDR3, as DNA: TGTGCCAGCAGCCCTCCGGGCGCAACTAATGAAAAACTGTTTTTT. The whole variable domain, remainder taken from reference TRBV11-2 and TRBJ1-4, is EAGVAQSPRYKIIEKRQSVAFWCNPISGHATLYWYQQILGQGPKLLIQFQNNGVVDDSQLPKDRFSAERLKGVDSTLKIQPAKLEDSAVYLCASSPPGATNEKLFFGSGTQLSVL.

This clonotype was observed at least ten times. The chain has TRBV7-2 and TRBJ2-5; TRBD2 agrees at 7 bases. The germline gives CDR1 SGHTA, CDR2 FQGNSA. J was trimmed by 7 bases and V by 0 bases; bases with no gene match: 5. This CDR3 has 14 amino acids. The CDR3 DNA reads TGTGCCAGCAGCTTAGCGCTGGGGGAGGGGACCCAGTACTTC. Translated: CASSLALGEGTQYF.